This TCR beta chain is drawn from a study of spatial heterogeneity in lung cancer. Overall study: There were consistently more beta-chain sequences detected than alpha-chain sequences. Study outcomes and limitations: Ubiquitous expanded tumor TCRs appeared in blood more at resection than follow-up.

From the 5' RACE reads, TCRdb called clonotypes with MiXCR, one entry per CDR3 protein. The sample contains more than 25,000 distinct CDR3 sequences, about 5.3% of which appear only once. Described time point: blood at routine non-recurrence follow-up after resection. Unsorted whole RNA from tumor, nontumor lung or frozen PBMC underwent sequencing. This clonotype was seen repeatedly, ten times or more. No antigen is known for it. The CDR3 length is 15 residues. The germline CDR1 and CDR2 sequences are SGHTA and FQGNSA. Trimming removed 5 bases at V and 5 bases at J, with 18 bases between. This TCR came from a female donor with early-stage non-small cell lung cancer. The source material was PBMCs, sampled at follow-up. This rearrangement joins TRBV7-2 to TRBJ2-5; weak D call: TRBD1 (6 bases). CDR3 in DNA: TGTGCCAGCAGCAAAACGACAGGATCGGGCGAGACCCAGTACTTC. This codes for CASSKTTGSGETQYF.